The clone carrying this T cell receptor beta chain has a handful of counts. Original processing notes: Nucleated cell counts were estimated from reference gene primer amplification. The assay was immunoSEQ multiplex PCR, and TCRdb's table has in-frame clones only and misses some. V and J calls and clone size are those listed in that table; D and trimming were worked out from the DNA. This sample has about 71,000 clones, with about 86% found just once. Deletions cut 5 bases from V and 8 bases from J, with 12 bases between. The V gene's germline CDR1 is DFQATT and CDR2 SNEGSKA (reference sequence). This CDR3 region has 11 residues. These data are taken from a study of blood T cell repertoires in COVID-19. About the research overall: COVID-19 samples collected from the United States, Italy and Spain covered acute and convalescent phases. From T cells, B-cell-depleted T cells, or PBMCs came the material, which was cDNA or gDNA.

This chain links TRBV20-1 with TRBJ1-1, with a possible D match to TRBD1 (5 bases). This clonotype originated in a man aged 50 or older with active COVID-19. Source material: peripheral blood. CDR3 sequence reads: CSARVGLEAFF. The DNA for the CDR3 is TGCAGTGCTCGAGTGGGGCTAGAAGCTTTCTTT.